Below are 24 T cell receptor beta chains sequenced from a single sample in a study of blood T cells in healthy people across ages. Then a second PCR, running roughly 6 to 12 cycles, was carried out with a sample-barcoded 5' primer and a J-beta primer mix. In TCRdb, the 5' RACE reads were re-called with MiXCR into one record per CDR3 protein. The table includes 920,000 or so distinct CDR3 sequences, less than 50% detected once. The specimen was blood. These receptors came from an older woman in good health.

This chain joins TRBV12-3 or TRBV12-4 and TRBJ2-2, with 8 positions matching TRBD1. Trimming removed 7 bases from V and 6 bases from J; junction bases left unmatched: 16. This CDR3 spans 17 amino acids. CDR3 amino acids: CASTYGIGQGASGELFF. The CDR3 DNA reads as TGTGCCAGCACCTACGGTATCGGGCAGGGGGCGTCCGGGGAGCTGTTTTTT.

There are a few counts of this clonotype. This chain joins TRBV6-6 and TRBJ2-1; D call uncertain. Germline values: CDR1 MNHNY, CDR2 SVGAGI (reference sequence). This CDR3 region has 11 residues. V lost 4 bases, J lost 8 bases, and 6 bases lay in between. The CDR3 is CASSSLHEQFF. The CDR3 DNA sequence: TGTGCCAGCAGTTCCCTCCATGAGCAGTTCTTC.

The chain has TRBV13 and TRBJ1-1, with D perhaps TRBD1 (6 bases). This CDR3 has 16 amino acids. V was shortened by 5 bases and J by 0 bases, with 16 bases between the two germline ends. Looked up from germline, CDR1 is PRHDT and CDR2 is FYEKMQ (reference sequence). The CDR3 sequence: CASSLGQLDMNTEAFF. CDR3 coding DNA: TGTGCCAGCAGCCTCGGACAGTTAGACATGAACACTGAAGCTTTCTTT.

Only one count was recorded for this clonotype. Here the CDR3 reads CASSQRRTSGMRNEQYF. The CDR3 nucleotides read TGTGCCAGCAGCCAAAGACGGACTAGCGGGATGAGGAATGAGCAGTACTTC. V usage is TRBV14 and J usage is TRBJ2-5; 12 bases agree with TRBD2. This CDR3 comprises 17 residues. From germline, CDR1 is SGHDN and CDR2 FVKESK. J gave up 11 bases and V 2 bases, and 15 bases lay outside the gene matches.

The rearrangement joins TRBV2 to TRBJ1-1; possibly TRBD1 for D (5 bases). Germline values: CDR1 SNHLY, CDR2 FYNNEI. There are 11 residues in the CDR3. V lost 5 bases, J lost 7 bases, and 8 bases lay in between. This CDR3 reads CASSRDGEAFF. CDR3 coding DNA: TGTGCCAGCAGTCGGGACGGTGAAGCTTTCTTT.

The table lists this clonotype with a few counts. This sequence joins TRBV7-8 and TRBJ1-2, with unresolved D. Germline V CDR1 and CDR2: SGHVS, FQNEAQ. Trimming stripped 1 base from V and 0 bases from J, with 9 bases between. This CDR3 has 15 residues. This CDR3 reads CASSLGREPNYGYTF. In DNA form, the CDR3 reads TGTGCCAGCAGCTTAGGCCGCGAACCTAACTATGGCTACACCTTC. Supplemented by reference TRBV7-8 and TRBJ1-2, the full variable domain reads GAGVSQSPRYKVAKRGQDVALRCDPISGHVSLFWYQQALGQGPEFLTYFQNEAQLDKSGLPSDRFFAERPEGSVSTLKIQRTQQEDSAVYLCASSLGREPNYGYTFGSGTRLTVV.

This clonotype was seen more than once but under ten times. V usage is TRBV12-3 or TRBV12-4 and J usage is TRBJ1-2, with TRBD1 matching over 7 bases. The junction had 7 bases not matched to a gene; V was cut back by 5 bases and J by 4 bases. The CDR3 has 14 residues. Written as DNA, the CDR3 is TGTGCCAGCAGTCCCGACAGGGCGAGCTATGGCTACACCTTC. Translation: CASSPDRASYGYTF.

This sequence joins TRBV30 and TRBJ2-3, with TRBD2 identical over 7 bases. Germline-derived CDR1 and CDR2 are GTSNPN and SVGIG (reference sequence). The trim removed 4 bases at V and 6 bases at J, leaving 4 bases unmatched. This CDR3 spans 12 amino acids. CDR3 in DNA: TGTGCCTGGACTACCGGGGGGGATACGCAGTATTTT. Its protein is CAWTTGGDTQYF.

The chain uses TRBV20-1 and TRBJ2-3, with TRBD2 identical over 7 bases. Germline V gene lookup returns CDR1 DFQATT and CDR2 SNEGSKA (reference sequence). The CDR3 has 14 residues. Unmatched junction bases numbered 7, after V lost 5 bases and J lost 2 bases. The CDR3 DNA sequence: TGCAGTGCTGGCCTACTAGCGTTCACAGATACGCAGTATTTT. The encoded protein is CSAGLLAFTDTQYF.

The V call is TRBV6-5, the J call TRBJ2-4, with D unclear. Per the germline V gene, CDR1 is MNHEY and CDR2 is SVGAGI. CDR3 length: 11 amino acids. The V end lost 8 bases, the J end lost 8 bases, and 10 bases lay between the germline ends. DNA of the CDR3: TGTGCCAGCCGCGATGGTTACATTCAGTACTTC. Translating gives CASRDGYIQYF.

The chain uses TRBV3-1 and TRBJ2-7, with 8 bases identical to TRBD2. Per germline, CDR1 LGHDT and CDR2 YNNKEL (reference sequence). V shed 5 bases, J shed 7 bases, and the junction held 10 bases outside the gene matches. This CDR3 has 14 residues. DNA for the CDR3: TGTGCCAGCAGCATGGGGCTAGCGGGCGGAGAGCAGTACTTC. Protein product: CASSMGLAGGEQYF.

There are a few counts of this clonotype. This chain's CDR3 is CASSYFPDIQYF. The CDR3 DNA is TGTGCCAGCAGTTACTTCCCAGACATTCAGTACTTC. The chain uses TRBV6-6 and TRBJ2-4; D is unresolved. Looked up from germline, CDR1 is MNHNY and CDR2 is SVGAGI (reference sequence). Trimming removed 1 base from V and 8 bases from J, with 6 bases in between. CDR3 length: 12 residues.

This clonotype was seen a few times. DNA for the CDR3: TGTGCCAGCAGCGGGGGACGGGAGTCTCACTACAATGAGCAGTTCTTC. Encoded protein: CASSGGRESHYNEQFF. The V call is TRBV7-9, the J call TRBJ2-1, with D possibly matching TRBD2 (6 bases). The V and J ends lost 5 bases and 3 bases respectively, with 17 bases between them. The germline gives CDR1 SEHNR, CDR2 FQNEAQ (reference sequence). This CDR3 is 16 amino acids long.

The rearrangement uses TRBV7-8 and TRBJ2-3, with D perhaps matching TRBD2 (5 bases). V dropped 5 bases and J dropped 8 bases, with 17 bases sitting between them. The CDR3 has 14 residues. Germline-derived CDR1 and CDR2 are SGHVS and FQNEAQ. CDR3 region: CASSPPPDGSTQYF. The CDR3 nucleotides read TGTGCCAGCAGCCCACCTCCGGATGGGAGTACGCAGTATTTT.

V is TRBV18 and J is TRBJ2-1, with D perhaps matching TRBD2 (6 bases). V was pared by 6 bases and J by 2 bases, with 20 bases between. Germline V CDR1 and CDR2: KGHSH, LQKENI. CDR3 size: 17 residues. CDR3 DNA: TGTGCCAGCTCCCCCGTTTGGAGGGTATTGGCCTACAATGAGCAGTTCTTC. It translates to CASSPVWRVLAYNEQFF.

V is TRBV15 and J is TRBJ1-2; weak D call: TRBD1 (6 bases). V lost 4 bases and J 2 bases, leaving 8 bases between the germline ends. This CDR3 is built from 13 residues. CDR1 and CDR2 (germline): LNHNV, YYDKDF (reference sequence). The CDR3 loop is CATSTGENYGYTF. Here the CDR3 DNA reads TGTGCCACCAGCACAGGGGAGAACTATGGCTACACCTTC.

This clonotype has only a few counts. This chain uses TRBV10-2 with TRBJ1-6, with D unresolved. The CDR3 consists of 13 residues. Trimming removed 0 bases from V and 7 bases from J, with 4 bases in between. The germline V gene has CDR1 WSHSY and CDR2 SAAADI. In DNA form, the CDR3 reads TGCGCCAGCAGTGAGTCTCGGAATTCACCCCTCCACTTT. Amino acid sequence: CASSESRNSPLHF.

The chain joins TRBV3-1 to TRBJ1-1; D is ambiguous. This CDR3 has 15 residues. Trimming left V 0 bases short and J 4 bases short, with 12 bases between. Germline CDR1 LGHDT, CDR2 YNNKEL (reference sequence). CDR3 loop: CASSQDWNGPTEAFF. DNA of the CDR3: TGTGCCAGCAGCCAAGATTGGAACGGACCCACTGAAGCTTTCTTT.

V usage is TRBV28 and J usage is TRBJ2-3, with 7 bases matching TRBD2. CDR1 is MDHEN, CDR2 SYDVKM, per germline. The CDR3 runs 17 residues. Trimming removed 6 bases from V and 0 bases from J; junction bases left unmatched: 12. CDR3 amino acids: CASSLTGLSGSTDTQYF. CDR3 in DNA: TGTGCCAGCAGCCTGACTGGCCTTAGCGGGAGCACAGATACGCAGTATTTT. The complete variable domain, with remaining parts taken from reference TRBV28 and TRBJ2-3, reads DVKVTQSSRYLVKRTGEKVFLECVQDMDHENMFWYRQDPGLGLRLIYFSYDVKMKEKGDIPEGYSVSREKKERFSLILESASTNQTSMYLCASSLTGLSGSTDTQYFGPGTRLTVL.

This clonotype was detected only a few times. The V call is TRBV10-3, the J call TRBJ1-5; D perhaps matches TRBD1 (5 bases). The V end was cut by 6 bases, the J end by 0 bases, with 12 bases between. CDR3 length: 15 amino acids. Per the germline V gene, CDR1 is ENHRY and CDR2 is SYGVKD. Here the CDR3 reads CAISARETSNQPQHF. The CDR3 nucleotides are TGTGCCATCAGCGCCAGGGAGACTAGCAATCAGCCCCAGCATTTT.

This clonotype was seen a handful of times. CDR3 nucleotide sequence: TGCAGCGTTGTCCCCGAAAGACCTGATGGCTACACCTTC. Its translation is CSVVPERPDGYTF. J is TRBJ1-2 and V is TRBV29-1; D remains unclear. Trimming stripped 4 bases from V and 6 bases from J, with 15 bases between. The CDR3 spans 13 residues. Germline CDR1 and CDR2: SQVTM and ANQGSEA.

This chain connects TRBV20-1 to TRBJ2-1; D tentatively fits TRBD1 or TRBD2 (5 bases each). Germline V gene data show CDR1 as DFQATT and CDR2 as SNEGSKA (reference sequence). The CDR3 runs 11 residues. V was shortened by 4 bases and J by 10 bases, with 11 bases between the two germline ends. The CDR3 DNA reads as TGCAGTGCTATCCGTTGGGACGAGCAGTTCTTC. Translation: CSAIRWDEQFF.

The sample holds many counts of this clonotype. This rearrangement joins TRBV29-1 to TRBJ2-1; D is unresolved. This CDR3 is built from 15 residues. V was clipped by 2 bases and J by 0 bases, with 11 bases between them. CDR1 SQVTM and CDR2 ANQGSEA come from the germline V gene. This chain's CDR3 is CSVEIWDSSYNEQFF. CDR3 in DNA: TGCAGCGTTGAAATTTGGGATAGCTCCTACAATGAGCAGTTCTTC.

This clonotype has just a few counts. The chain couples TRBV5-1 to TRBJ2-7; 11 nucleotides align to TRBD2. CDR3 length: 20 residues. The V and J ends lost 5 bases and 2 bases, in that order; junction bases with no gene match: 21. The germline V gene has CDR1 SGHRS and CDR2 YFSETQ. The CDR3 bases are TGCGCCAGCAGTCTCGTCCCGGGACTAGCGGACCGGGGAGGGGCCTACGAGCAGTACTTC. Its protein is CASSLVPGLADRGGAYEQYF. The full variable domain, with the rest looked up from reference TRBV5-1 and TRBJ2-7, is KAGVTQTPRYLIKTRGQQVTLSCSPISGHRSVSWYQQTPGQGLQFLFEYFSETQRNKGNFPGRFSGRQFSNSRSEMNVSTLELGDSALYLCASSLVPGLADRGGAYEQYFGPGTRLTVT.